The clone carrying this T cell receptor (beta chain) has a single count. Profiled with immunoSEQ multiplex PCR; TCRdb holds only in-frame clones, not every one. The sample lists 150,000 to 250,000 clones; around 81% were seen once. Those who participated ranged in age from about 18 to 95 years and resided in 20 to 25 US areas. Recovered status applied to Cohort 3 donors who had two consecutive negative PCRs. It also applied to those with clearance or with symptom resolution. CDR1 is SEHNR, CDR2 FQNEAQ, per germline (reference sequence). The CDR3 length is 14 residues. Germline trimming cut 0 bases from V and 6 bases from J; bases unmatched to any gene: 4. This sample is part of a study of blood T cell repertoires in COVID-19. Study-wide context: Spain, Italy and the United States supplied samples that represented acute and convalescent COVID-19.

This sequence was found in a middle-aged man who had recovered from COVID-19. The rearrangement uses TRBV7-9 and TRBJ2-7; 8 bases agree with TRBD2. The source material was PBMCs or T cells enriched from blood (not recorded which). The CDR3 is CASSLASGGAEQYF. In DNA form, the CDR3 reads TGTGCCAGCAGCTTAGCATCGGGAGGGGCCGAGCAGTACTTC. Combining the CDR3 with reference TRBV7-9 and TRBJ2-7 gives the whole variable domain DTGVSQNPRHKITKRGQNVTFRCDPISEHNRLYWYRQTLGQGPEFLTYFQNEAQLEKSRLLSDRFSAERPKGSFSTLEIQRTEQGDSAMYLCASSLASGGAEQYFGPGTRLTVT.